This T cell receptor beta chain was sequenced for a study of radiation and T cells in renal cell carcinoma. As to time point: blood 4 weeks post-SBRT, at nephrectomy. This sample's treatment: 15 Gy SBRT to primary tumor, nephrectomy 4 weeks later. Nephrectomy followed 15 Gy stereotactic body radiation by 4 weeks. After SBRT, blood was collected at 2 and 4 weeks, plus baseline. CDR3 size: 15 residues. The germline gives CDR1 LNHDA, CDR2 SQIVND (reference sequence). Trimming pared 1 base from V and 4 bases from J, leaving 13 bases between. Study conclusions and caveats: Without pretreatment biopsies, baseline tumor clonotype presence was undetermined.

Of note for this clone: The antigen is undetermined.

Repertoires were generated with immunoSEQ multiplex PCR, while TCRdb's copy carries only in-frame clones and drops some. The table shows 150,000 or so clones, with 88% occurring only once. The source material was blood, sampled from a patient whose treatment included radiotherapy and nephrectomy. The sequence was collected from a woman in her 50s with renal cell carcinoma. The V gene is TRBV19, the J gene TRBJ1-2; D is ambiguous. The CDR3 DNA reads TGTGCCAGTAGTATAGGTGGAGGGAGAAGCTATGGCTACACCTTC. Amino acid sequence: CASSIGGGRSYGYTF. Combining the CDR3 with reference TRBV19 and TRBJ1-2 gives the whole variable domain DGGITQSPKYLFRKEGQNVTLSCEQNLNHDAMYWYRQDPGQGLRLIYYSQIVNDFQKGDIAEGYSVSREKKESFPLTVTSAQKNPTAFYLCASSIGGGRSYGYTFGSGTRLTVV.